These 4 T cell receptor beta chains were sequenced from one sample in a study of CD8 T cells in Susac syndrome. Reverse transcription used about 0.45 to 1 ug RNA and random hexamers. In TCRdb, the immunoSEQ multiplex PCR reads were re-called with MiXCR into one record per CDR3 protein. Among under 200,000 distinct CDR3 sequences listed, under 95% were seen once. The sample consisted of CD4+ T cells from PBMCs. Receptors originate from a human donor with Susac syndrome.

The CDR3 DNA follows: TGTGCCAGCACCGGGACTAGCCTCACAGATACGCAGTATTTT. Its protein product is CASTGTSLTDTQYF. This chain links TRBV3-1 with TRBJ2-3; 9 bases map to TRBD2. Germline assignment: CDR1 LGHDT and CDR2 YNNKEL (reference sequence). This CDR3 is built from 14 residues. V shed 7 bases and J 2 bases; nucleotides not matched to a gene: 4.

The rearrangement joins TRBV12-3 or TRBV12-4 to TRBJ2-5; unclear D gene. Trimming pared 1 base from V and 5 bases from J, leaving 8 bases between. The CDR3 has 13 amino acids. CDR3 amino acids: CASSLGPPETQYF. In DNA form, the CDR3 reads TGTGCCAGCAGTTTAGGCCCCCCCGAGACCCAGTACTTC.

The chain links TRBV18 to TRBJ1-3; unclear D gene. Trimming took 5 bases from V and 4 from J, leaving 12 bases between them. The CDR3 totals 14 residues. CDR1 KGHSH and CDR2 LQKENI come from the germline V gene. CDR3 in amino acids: CASSAAQRGNTIYF. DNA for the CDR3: TGTGCCAGCTCAGCTGCACAGAGAGGAAACACCATATATTTT. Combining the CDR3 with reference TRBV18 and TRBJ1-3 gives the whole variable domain NAGVMQNPRHLVRRRGQEARLRCSPMKGHSHVYWYRQLPEEGLKFMVYLQKENIIDESGMPKERFSAEFPKEGPSILRIQQVVRGDSAAYFCASSAAQRGNTIYFGEGSWLTVV.

For the CDR3, the DNA is TGTGCCAGCAGTTGGGGCAGATATGGCTACACCTTC. Its translation is CASSWGRYGYTF. V gene TRBV27 combines with J gene TRBJ1-2, with a weak D call TRBD1 (5 bases). Trimming pared 4 bases from V and 5 bases from J, leaving 8 bases between. CDR3 size: 12 residues. Germline loops: CDR1 MNHEY, CDR2 SMNVEV (reference sequence).